The rows below give T cell receptor beta chains drawn from one sample of a study of identical twins. TCRdb processed the 5' RACE reads anew with MiXCR; each CDR3 protein has one entry. The sample comprises nearly 900,000 distinct CDR3 sequences, roughly an eighth of which are singletons, and 1.5% to 2% rests with the top ten. In addition, the sample was reused for a study of yellow fever vaccine responses in identical twins.

Sequencing input: PBMCs. All receptors derive from a woman aged 18-30 years in good health. CDR3s include the opening cysteine and the closing phenylalanine or tryptophan. D genes are given only for firm matches. Size is stated for part of the rows, as once, few or many counts, or as a class when the clone is expanded.

TRBV27	TRBJ2-3	TRBD2	many	TGTGCCAGCAGTTTGGGCGGGAGGGCAGATACGCAGTATTTT	CASSLGGRADTQYF
TRBV6-2/TRBV6-3	TRBJ2-7	TRBD1	.	TGTGCCAGCAGTTACACTTCCGGGACAGGAGCCTACGAGCAGTACTTC	CASSYTSGTGAYEQYF
TRBV20-1	TRBJ2-1	.	.	TGCAGTGCGATAAGTAGCTCCTACAATGAGCAGTTCTTC	CSAISSSYNEQFF
TRBV5-6	TRBJ1-2	.	few	TGTGCCAGCAGCATGGACACCGACTATGGCTACACCTTC	CASSMDTDYGYTF
TRBV12-3/TRBV12-4	TRBJ2-2	.	.	TGTGCCAGCATACTCGGCAGAAACACCGGGGAGCTGTTTTTT	CASILGRNTGELFF
TRBV7-2	TRBJ1-5	.	once	TGTGCCAGCAGCTTAGTACCCTATAGCAATCAGCCCCAGCATTTT	CASSLVPYSNQPQHF
TRBV5-5	TRBJ1-6	TRBD1	few	TGTGCCAGCAGCCCACATGACAGGGAGGGTTCACCCCTCCACTTT	CASSPHDREGSPLHF
TRBV4-1	TRBJ2-7	.	many	TGCGCCAGCAGCCAATTGGGACCCACCTACGAGCAGTACTTC	CASSQLGPTYEQYF
TRBV25-1	TRBJ2-3	.	.	TGTGCCAGCAGTGTCGGTTGGCCACCCTCGGATACGCAGTATTTT	CASSVGWPPSDTQYF
TRBV12-3/TRBV12-4	TRBJ2-5	TRBD2	few	TGTGCCAGCAGTTTCTCGAGCGGGACTACCCAAGAGACCCAGTACTTC	CASSFSSGTTQETQYF
TRBV18	TRBJ2-1	TRBD2	many	TGTGCCAGCTCACCTGGACTAGCCGCGCAGTTCTTC	CASSPGLAAQFF
TRBV7-3	TRBJ2-1	TRBD2	few	TGTGCCAGCAGCGGAACGGGAGGCCAGTACAATGAGCAGTTCTTC	CASSGTGGQYNEQFF
TRBV2	TRBJ2-4	TRBD1	.	TGTGCCAGCAGACACAGGGGGCTCCAGGCTGGAGGAAACATTCAGTACTTC	CASRHRGLQAGGNIQYF
TRBV5-1	TRBJ1-1	.	many	TGCGCCAGCAGCTCCCCAGTCCGGGAACCTATGAACACTGAAGCTTTCTTT	CASSSPVREPMNTEAFF
TRBV20-1	TRBJ2-7	TRBD2	.	TGCAGTGCGGGGACTAGCGGGAGAAGCGAGCAGTACTTC	CSAGTSGRSEQYF
TRBV7-9	TRBJ1-1	.	few	TGTGCCAGCAGCTTCCCGGGGGCGCGGTCTGAAGCTTTCTTT	CASSFPGARSEAFF
TRBV20-1	TRBJ2-5	.	.	TGCAGTGCCGAGGGTCCCAGCCTGGGATGGGGTGGGGAGACCCAGTACTTC	CSAEGPSLGWGGETQYF
TRBV29-1	TRBJ2-7	.	few	TGCAGCGTTGTCCCCCCGGGAGAAGTCCACGAGCAGTACTTC	CSVVPPGEVHEQYF
TRBV2	TRBJ2-5	.	.	TGTGCCAGCAGTGTATCTCAAGTAGAGACCCAGTACTTC	CASSVSQVETQYF
TRBV20-1	TRBJ2-3	TRBD2	.	TGCAGTGCTAGAAAAGCGGGGGGGCAGGGTGGCACAGATACGCAGTATTTT	CSARKAGGQGGTDTQYF
TRBV21-1	TRBJ2-1	.	few	TGTGCCAGCAGCAATTTTGAGCAGTTCTTC	CASSNFEQFF
TRBV5-1	TRBJ2-1	TRBD2	many	TGTGCCAGCAGCTTAGCGGGAGGCACCTACAATGAGCAGTTCTTC	CASSLAGGTYNEQFF
TRBV12-3/TRBV12-4	TRBJ2-1	.	few	TGTGCCAGCAGTTCACTACCGTCGGGGGCTGAGCAGTTCTTC	CASSSLPSGAEQFF
TRBV12-3/TRBV12-4	TRBJ1-2	.	few	TGTGCCAGCAGTTACGGGGAGGACTACACCTTC	CASSYGEDYTF
TRBV12-3/TRBV12-4	TRBJ2-7	.	.	TGTGCCAGCAGTTTTGGGCTTTTGGACTCCTACGAGCAGTACTTC	CASSFGLLDSYEQYF
TRBV29-1	TRBJ1-1	.	few	TGCAGCGTTGCTTACAGGGAGGGGAACACTGAAGCTTTCTTT	CSVAYREGNTEAFF
TRBV12-3/TRBV12-4	TRBJ1-6	.	many	TGTGCCAGCAGCGTAGGGAATTCACCCCTCCACTTT	CASSVGNSPLHF
TRBV6-4	TRBJ2-5	.	many	TGTGCCAGCTCTCAGGCCCCTCGGGAGACCCAGTACTTC	CASSQAPRETQYF
TRBV5-1	TRBJ2-3	.	many	TGCGCCAGCAGCTTGTTCTCTAGCACAGATACGCAGTATTTT	CASSLFSSTDTQYF
TRBV11-1	TRBJ2-2	TRBD2	.	TGTGCCAGCAGCCCACAACTCGGACTAGCGGGAGGCCGTGGCACCGGGGAGCTGTTTTTT	CASSPQLGLAGGRGTGELFF
TRBV2	TRBJ2-2	TRBD1	.	TGTGCCAGCAGAGGACAGGCCGGGGAGCTGTTTTTT	CASRGQAGELFF
TRBV7-2	TRBJ2-7	TRBD1	.	TGTGCCAGCAGCTTCGCACCGACAGGGGGCTACGAGCAGTACTTC	CASSFAPTGGYEQYF
TRBV5-1	TRBJ1-4	.	.	TGCGCCAGCGCCTCAGGGATACCCTGGGGTGAAAAACTGTTTTTT	CASASGIPWGEKLFF
TRBV25-1	TRBJ2-1	TRBD2	many	TGTGCCAGCATAGAAGGGACTAGCGGCAACAATGAGCAGTTCTTC	CASIEGTSGNNEQFF
TRBV7-9	TRBJ2-7	.	.	TGTGCCAGCAGTGGACCCGGGCCCTACGAGCAGTACTTC	CASSGPGPYEQYF
TRBV7-2	TRBJ1-2	.	many	TGTGCCAGCAGCCCGGACATAAACTATGGCTACACCTTC	CASSPDINYGYTF